This T cell receptor (beta chain) was recorded in a study of OX40 agonist ivuxolimab in advanced cancers. Study-level information: With ivuxolimab, an agonistic anti-OX40 (CD134) antibody, patients were treated.

The data were produced by immunoSEQ multiplex PCR, yet TCRdb's version contains in-frame clones alone and is incomplete. This table has around 15,000 clones, 86% appearing once. V lost 6 bases, J lost 0 bases, and 5 bases lay in between. Looked up from germline, CDR1 is MNHEY and CDR2 is SMNVEV (reference sequence). The CDR3 has 12 residues. Sampling times: baseline, cycle 4 day 1, cycle 7 day 1. The V and J genes are TRBV27 and TRBJ1-1; D unclear. The sequencing here drew on CD4+ or CD8+ T cells sorted from blood, taken in a trial of the OX40 agonist ivuxolimab. This clonotype was obtained from an adult with an advanced solid tumor such as melanoma, head and neck, liver or kidney cancer. The CDR3 DNA reads as TGTGCCAGCAGGGGGATGAACACTGAAGCTTTCTTT. Its translation: CASRGMNTEAFF.